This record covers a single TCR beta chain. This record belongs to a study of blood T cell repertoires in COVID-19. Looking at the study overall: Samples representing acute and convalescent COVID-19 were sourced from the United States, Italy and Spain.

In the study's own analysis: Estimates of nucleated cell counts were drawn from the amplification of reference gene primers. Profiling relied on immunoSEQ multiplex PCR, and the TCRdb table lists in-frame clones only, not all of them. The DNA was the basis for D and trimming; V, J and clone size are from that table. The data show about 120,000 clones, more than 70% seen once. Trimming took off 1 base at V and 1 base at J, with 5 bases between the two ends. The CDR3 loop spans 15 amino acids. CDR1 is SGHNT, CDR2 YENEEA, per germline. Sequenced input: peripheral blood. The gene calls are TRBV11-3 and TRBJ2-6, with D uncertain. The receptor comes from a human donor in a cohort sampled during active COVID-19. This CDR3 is CASSLVLSGANVLTF. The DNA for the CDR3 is TGTGCCAGCAGCTTAGTCCTGTCTGGGGCCAACGTCCTGACTTTC.